Each of the 16 T cell receptor beta chains below was sequenced from the same sample in a study of shared clonotypes between healthy human individuals. Produced via immunoSEQ multiplex PCR; TCRdb's table is partial and in-frame only. The sample shows 2,500,000 or so clones, around nine tenths of them seen only once. Sequencing was performed on naive CD4+ T cells sorted from blood. Subset in this sample: CD45RA+ positively selected. Receptors originate from a man aged 18 to 29 in good health.

The chain is built from TRBV30 and TRBJ2-7; TRBD2 might be the D (5 bases). This CDR3 is built from 14 residues. Trimming shortened V by 3 bases and J by 2 bases, and 14 bases separated the two germline ends. Germline V gene data show CDR1 as GTSNPN and CDR2 as SVGIG (reference sequence). CDR3 in amino acids: CAWSPGLGTYEQYF. Written as DNA, the CDR3 is TGTGCCTGGAGCCCCGGACTGGGAACCTACGAGCAGTACTTC.

This clone was counted once. This sequence joins TRBV7-9 and TRBJ2-1; a possible D gene is TRBD2 (5 bases). Germline CDR1 reads SEHNR; CDR2 reads FQNEAQ (reference sequence). CDR3 length: 15 amino acids. V lost 0 bases and J lost 4, with 10 bases in between. Here the CDR3 reads CASSLARAGYNEQFF. The CDR3 DNA is TGTGCCAGCAGCTTAGCGCGGGCCGGATACAATGAGCAGTTCTTC.

The chain combines TRBV11-2 with TRBJ2-1; 10 nucleotides align to TRBD2. This CDR3 spans 16 amino acids. Losses at the gene ends were 2 bases for V and 9 bases for J; bases not matched to a gene: 10. Germline values: CDR1 SGHAT, CDR2 FQNNGV. The CDR3 coding sequence is TGTGCCAGCAGCTTAATTCTGCTAGCGGGAGTCCCTGAGCAGTTCTTC. It yields the protein CASSLILLAGVPEQFF.

The chain employs TRBV6-6 and TRBJ2-1; TRBD2 aligns across 7 bases. Trimming at V came to 6 bases and at J to 2 bases, leaving 4 bases not matched to a gene. Per germline, CDR1 MNHNY and CDR2 SVGAGI (reference sequence). The length of the CDR3 is 14 residues. CDR3 loop: CASSAGDPYNEQFF. CDR3 DNA: TGTGCCAGCAGCGCGGGGGACCCCTACAATGAGCAGTTCTTC.

The V and J genes are TRBV27 and TRBJ1-1; D is uncertain. Trimming removed 2 bases at V and 5 bases at J, with 12 bases between. The germline gives CDR1 MNHEY, CDR2 SMNVEV (reference sequence). The CDR3 sequence is 14 residues long. CDR3 sequence (DNA): TGTGCCAGCAGTTTAGGGGAGCGAGAGACTGAAGCTTTCTTT. As protein: CASSLGERETEAFF.

V and J are TRBV5-1 and TRBJ2-7; D may correspond to TRBD1 or TRBD2 (5 bases each). Trimming pared 4 bases from V and 6 bases from J, leaving 17 bases between. CDR1 and CDR2 from the germline V gene are SGHRS and YFSETQ. The CDR3 loop spans 14 amino acids. DNA of the CDR3: TGCGCCAGCAGCGATTGGGGACCTCGGAGCGAGCAGTACTTC. Translated: CASSDWGPRSEQYF.

The CDR3 region has the DNA TGTGCCAGCAGTTTAGGTCTAGCGAGGAGTGAGCAGTTCTTC. Its protein is CASSLGLARSEQFF. The genes are TRBV28 and TRBJ2-1; D may be TRBD2 (6 bases). This CDR3 region has 14 residues. Germline CDR1 MDHEN, CDR2 SYDVKM. V dropped 2 bases and J dropped 9 bases, with 14 bases sitting between them. The variable domain in full, with the rest retrieved from reference TRBV28 and TRBJ2-1, is DVKVTQSSRYLVKRTGEKVFLECVQDMDHENMFWYRQDPGLGLRLIYFSYDVKMKEKGDIPEGYSVSREKKERFSLILESASTNQTSMYLCASSLGLARSEQFFGPGTRLTVL.

This clone was seen just once. The genes are TRBV27 and TRBJ2-1; 7 nucleotides agree with TRBD2. Losses at the gene ends were 6 bases for V and 0 bases for J; bases not matched to a gene: 2. From germline, CDR1 is MNHEY and CDR2 SMNVEV (reference sequence). The CDR3 is 14 amino acids. The CDR3 nucleotides read TGTGCCAGCAGCAGGGAGGGCTCCTACAATGAGCAGTTCTTC. This translates into CASSREGSYNEQFF.

V gene TRBV6-6 combines with J gene TRBJ1-4, with TRBD1 matching 7 bases. The germline V gene has CDR1 MNHNY and CDR2 SVGAGI (reference sequence). This CDR3 spans 16 amino acids. The J segment lost 8 bases and the V segment lost 4 bases, leaving 13 bases of the junction unmatched. CDR3 sequence (DNA): TGTGCCAGCAGTTCTCTAAGGGGACAGCTTAAAGAAAAACTGTTTTTT. Translating it yields CASSSLRGQLKEKLFF.

The genes are TRBV10-1 and TRBJ1-4; D is possibly TRBD1 (5 bases). The CDR3 has 15 residues. Germline CDR1 reads WNHNN; CDR2 reads SYGVQD (reference sequence). Trimming stripped 2 bases from V and 8 bases from J, with 15 bases between. CDR3 sequence (DNA): TGCGCCAGCAGTGAGGCACGGGGGAACGGGGAAAAACTGTTTTTT. This encodes CASSEARGNGEKLFF.

This chain joins TRBV4-3 and TRBJ1-6, with D maybe TRBD1 (5 bases). Trimming took off 0 bases at V and 7 bases at J, with 10 bases between the two ends. The CDR3 has 15 residues. Germline values: CDR1 LGHNA, CDR2 YSLEER. The CDR3 region is CASSQDGAKNSPLHF. CDR3 DNA: TGCGCCAGCAGCCAAGATGGGGCGAAAAATTCACCCCTCCACTTT.

This chain connects TRBV28 to TRBJ2-7; D may be TRBD1 or TRBD2 (5 bases each). From germline, CDR1 is MDHEN and CDR2 SYDVKM. With 2 bases removed from V and 0 bases from J, the gap between germline ends came to 14 bases. The CDR3 is 16 amino acids. CDR3 sequence: CASSLGPGRSSYEQYF. CDR3 DNA sequence: TGTGCCAGCAGTTTAGGCCCGGGACGGAGCTCCTACGAGCAGTACTTC.

This clone was seen a single time. The CDR3 loop reads CASSPGKFEQYF. DNA of the CDR3: TGTGCCAGCAGCCCCGGAAAGTTCGAGCAGTACTTC. The chain joins TRBV7-2 to TRBJ2-7; D is unclear. The CDR3 spans 12 residues. CDR1 and CDR2 from the germline V gene are SGHTA and FQGNSA. V shed 5 bases and J shed 6 bases, with 11 bases lying between them.

Comments on this clone: Other nucleotide sequences from this sample produce the same CDR3. The chain recombines TRBV27 with TRBJ1-4; 7 bases agree with TRBD1. Trimming took 3 bases from V and 8 from J; bases not matched to a gene: 6. Germline loops: CDR1 MNHEY, CDR2 SMNVEV (reference sequence). This CDR3 is 14 amino acids long. The CDR3 sequence is CASSFRQGREKLFF. The CDR3 bases are TGTGCCAGCAGTTTCCGACAGGGTAGGGAAAAACTGTTTTTT.

The chain carries TRBV25-1 and TRBJ1-2; TRBD1 might be the D (6 bases). Germline lookup yields CDR1 MGHDK and CDR2 SYGVNS. This CDR3 spans 14 amino acids. The ends were cut back, 3 bases at V and 3 bases at J, with 11 bases in the middle. This chain's CDR3 is CASSDQGLDYGYTF. The CDR3 DNA reads TGTGCCAGCAGTGATCAGGGGTTGGACTATGGCTACACCTTC.

The J gene is TRBJ1-2, the V gene TRBV7-9, with a possible D match to TRBD1 (5 bases). Germline CDR1 and CDR2: SEHNR and FQNEAQ (reference sequence). The CDR3 sequence is 14 residues long. Between the trimmed V and J ends, which lost 3 bases and 6 bases, there was a span of 14 bases. CDR3 nucleotide sequence: TGTGCCAGCAGCTTCCCCGGGACCTCCAATGGCTACACCTTC. Encoded protein: CASSFPGTSNGYTF. The variable domain in full, completed from reference TRBV7-9 and TRBJ1-2, reads DTGVSQNPRHKITKRGQNVTFRCDPISEHNRLYWYRQTLGQGPEFLTYFQNEAQLEKSRLLSDRFSAERPKGSFSTLEIQRTEQGDSAMYLCASSFPGTSNGYTFGSGTRLTVV.